A selection of T cell receptor beta chains follows, all from one sample in a study of blood T cell repertoires in COVID-19. Method: immunoSEQ multiplex PCR; TCRdb's copy keeps in-frame clones and lacks some. Of about 120,000 clones listed, more than 70% are singletons. The sample comprised peripheral blood. These receptor sequences come from a woman older than 75 with acute or convalescent COVID-19. CDR3s include the opening cysteine and the closing phenylalanine or tryptophan. The D gene is left open where the match is weak. Clone size appears in some rows only: once, few, many, or a class for an expanded clone.

TRBD2	TRBV5-4	TRBJ2-3	NA	CASSIGLAVRVSTDTQYF	TGTGCCAGCAGCATAGGACTAGCGGTCCGAGTTAGCACAGATACGCAGTATTTT
TRBD2	TRBV19	TRBJ2-3	NA	CASSIASGGTDTQYF	TGTGCCAGTAGTATCGCTAGCGGGGGCACAGATACGCAGTATTTT
NA	TRBV23-1	TRBJ1-2	NA	CASSQPPRSRGYTF	TGCGCCAGCAGTCAACCCCCCAGGTCGCGAGGCTACACCTTC
TRBD1	TRBV4-3	TRBJ2-7	NA	CASSRDRAAYEQYF	TGCGCCAGCAGCCGGGACAGGGCCGCCTACGAGCAGTACTTC
TRBD1	TRBV11-2	TRBJ1-2	NA	CASSRDSSDYGYTF	TGTGCCAGCAGTCGGGACAGCTCTGACTATGGCTACACCTTC
TRBD2	TRBV11-2	TRBJ2-2	NA	CASSLDRGLAGAGELFF	TGTGCCAGCAGCTTAGATCGGGGGCTAGCGGGGGCCGGGGAGCTGTTTTTT
TRBD1	TRBV28	TRBJ1-3	once	CASSSGGSGSGNTIYF	TGTGCCAGCAGCTCAGGGGGATCAGGCTCTGGAAACACCATATATTTT
TRBD1	TRBV27	TRBJ1-2	NA	CASSLDRVYGYTF	TGTGCCAGCAGTCTAGACAGGGTCTATGGCTACACCTTC
TRBD1	TRBV5-4	TRBJ2-1	NA	CASSPGTVRIEQFF	TGTGCCAGCAGCCCCGGGACAGTGAGAATCGAGCAGTTCTTC
NA	TRBV28	TRBJ1-3	NA	CASSLGGQGTSGNTIYF	TGTGCCAGCAGCCTCGGGGGGCAGGGAACCTCTGGAAACACCATATATTTT
NA	TRBV2	TRBJ1-6	NA	CASTGTYNSPLHF	TGTGCCAGCACGGGGACCTATAATTCACCCCTCCACTTT
TRBD1	TRBV5-1	TRBJ1-4	NA	CASSLQGETNEKLFF	TGCGCCAGCAGCTTACAGGGGGAAACTAATGAAAAACTGTTTTTT
TRBD1	TRBV10-3	TRBJ1-1	once	CATGSGTGSLMNTEAFF	TGTGCCACGGGCTCCGGGACAGGGAGCCTTATGAACACTGAAGCTTTCTTT
TRBD2	TRBV4-1	TRBJ2-2	once	CASSQVPLAGGAGGELFF	TGCGCCAGCAGCCAAGTACCCCTCGCCGGGGGGGCCGGCGGGGAGCTGTTTTTT
NA	TRBV6-1	TRBJ1-5	NA	CASSDYTQGGQPQHF	TGTGCCAGCAGTGATTATACCCAGGGAGGGCAGCCCCAGCATTTT
NA	TRBV28	TRBJ1-1	NA	CASNGRRYTEAFF	TGTGCCAGCAATGGCCGGCGGTACACTGAAGCTTTCTTT
NA	TRBV2	TRBJ2-1	NA	CASRLLGGNNEQFF	TGTGCCAGCCGGCTTTTAGGGGGAAACAATGAGCAGTTCTTC
TRBD1	TRBV19	TRBJ1-5	NA	CACQGGAGRQPQHF	TGTGCCTGCCAAGGGGGCGCCGGCCGGCAGCCCCAGCATTTT
NA	TRBV3-1/TRBV3-2	TRBJ1-5	NA	CASSFEGDQPQHF	TGTGCCAGCAGTTTCGAGGGGGATCAGCCCCAGCATTTT
TRBD1	TRBV18	TRBJ1-1	NA	CASSPRQGALNTEAFF	TGTGCCAGCTCACCACGGCAGGGGGCTTTGAACACTGAAGCTTTCTTT
NA	TRBV27	TRBJ1-2	once	CASSPKTAANYGYTF	TGTGCCAGCAGTCCTAAAACAGCAGCTAACTATGGCTACACCTTC
TRBD1	TRBV28	TRBJ1-5	few	CASSNGQGGGQPQHF	TGTGCCAGCAGTAACGGACAGGGCGGTGGACAGCCCCAGCATTTT
NA	TRBV5-1	TRBJ2-5	NA	CASSLGPTRARQETQYF	TGCGCCAGCAGCTTGGGTCCCACCAGGGCCAGGCAAGAGACCCAGTACTTC
NA	TRBV4-1	TRBJ1-2	NA	CASSQAPLDSLNYGYTF	TGCGCCAGCAGCCAAGCTCCATTGGACAGCCTTAACTATGGCTACACCTTC
TRBD1	TRBV7-9	TRBJ1-6	NA	CASSLYGTANNSPLHF	TGTGCCAGCAGCTTATACGGGACAGCAAATAATTCACCCCTCCACTTT
NA	TRBV19	TRBJ1-2	NA	CASALGAGVNYGYTF	TGTGCCAGCGCCCTCGGGGCGGGGGTTAACTATGGCTACACCTTC
NA	TRBV21-1	TRBJ1-5	NA	CASSRIQGADNQPQHF	TGTGCCAGCAGCAGAATACAGGGGGCTGACAATCAGCCCCAGCATTTT
NA	TRBV5-4	TRBJ1-2	NA	CASSTTGNYGYTF	TGTGCCAGCAGCACTACAGGGAACTATGGCTACACCTTC
NA	TRBV9	TRBJ1-6	NA	CASSAGGSSESPLHF	TGTGCCAGCAGCGCCGGAGGGTCGTCCGAATCACCCCTCCACTTT
TRBD1	TRBV5-1	TRBJ2-7	NA	CASSSGQDSYEQYF	TGCGCCAGCAGCTCCGGACAGGACTCCTACGAGCAGTACTTC
NA	TRBV21-1	TRBJ2-7	NA	CASSRGGPYEQYF	TGTGCCAGCAGTAGGGGGGGGCCCTACGAGCAGTACTTC
TRBD1	TRBV5-1	TRBJ1-5	NA	CASSLGTEVHQPQHF	TGCGCCAGCAGCTTAGGGACAGAGGTACATCAGCCCCAGCATTTT
TRBD1	TRBV11-3	TRBJ2-1	NA	CASSRRDRVCNEQFF	TGTGCCAGCAGCCGCCGGGACAGGGTCTGCAATGAGCAGTTCTTC
NA	TRBV12-5	TRBJ1-5	NA	CASGLYNQPQHF	TGTGCTAGTGGTTTGTACAATCAGCCCCAGCATTTT
NA	TRBV7-9	TRBJ1-1	NA	CASSQDEAFF	TGTGCCAGCAGCCAGGATGAAGCTTTCTTT
NA	TRBV10-3	TRBJ2-2	NA	CAISESGAKSGTGELFF	TGTGCCATCAGTGAGTCAGGGGCCAAGAGTGGTACCGGGGAGCTGTTTTTT
NA	TRBV2	TRBJ2-5	NA	CASSPGQTYQETQYF	TGTGCCAGCAGCCCCGGACAGACCTACCAAGAGACCCAGTACTTC
TRBD1	TRBV9	TRBJ1-5	NA	CASSTQGENQPQHF	TGTGCCAGCAGCACACAGGGGGAGAATCAGCCCCAGCATTTT
NA	TRBV6-5	TRBJ1-2	few	CASSYSGGFGYTF	TGTGCCAGCAGTTACTCAGGGGGTTTTGGCTACACCTTC
TRBD2	TRBV7-9	TRBJ2-1	NA	CASRPLAGGPISYNEQFF	TGTGCCAGCAGGCCACTAGCGGGAGGGCCGATTTCTTACAATGAGCAGTTCTTC
NA	TRBV4-1	TRBJ2-3	NA	CASSTTGQITDTQYF	TGCGCCAGCAGTACAACCGGACAGATCACAGATACGCAGTATTTT
NA	TRBV6-6	TRBJ1-5	NA	CASSRTEENQPQHF	TGTGCCAGCAGTCGGACAGAAGAGAATCAGCCCCAGCATTTT
TRBD2	TRBV7-3	TRBJ2-5	few	CASSLTLSGRGETQYF	TGTGCCAGCAGCTTAACGTTAAGCGGGAGGGGTGAGACCCAGTACTTC
TRBD2	TRBV28	TRBJ2-1	NA	CAAPGTSGSTSYNEQFF	TGTGCCGCTCCAGGGACTAGCGGGAGTACGTCCTACAATGAGCAGTTCTTC
TRBD1	TRBV12-5	TRBJ1-1	NA	CARLLDRPRTEAFF	TGTGCTAGGCTACTGGACAGGCCCCGGACTGAAGCTTTCTTT
NA	TRBV20-1	TRBJ1-2	NA	CSASLQDIRGYTF	TGCAGTGCTAGTCTACAGGACATACGTGGCTACACCTTC
NA	TRBV19	TRBJ2-7	NA	CASRAHRDSYEQYF	TGTGCCAGTAGGGCGCACCGGGACTCCTACGAGCAGTACTTC
NA	TRBV9	TRBJ2-7	NA	CASSPDIVPYEQYF	TGTGCCAGCAGCCCCGACATAGTGCCCTACGAGCAGTACTTC
TRBD2	TRBV5-6	TRBJ2-1	NA	CASSLESGTSRFF	TGTGCCAGCAGCTTGGAATCCGGGACTAGTAGGTTCTTC
NA	TRBV28	TRBJ2-1	NA	CAVGRVGEQFF	TGTGCCGTCGGGAGAGTAGGTGAGCAGTTCTTC
NA	TRBV5-1	TRBJ2-2	NA	CASSLGVRGNTGELFF	TGCGCCAGCAGCTTGGGTGTCAGGGGTAACACCGGGGAGCTGTTTTTT
NA	TRBV5-4	TRBJ2-7	NA	CASSLVGSGQYF	TGTGCCAGCAGCTTAGTTGGTTCAGGGCAGTACTTC
NA	TRBV2	TRBJ2-3	NA	CASSALSTDTQYF	TGTGCCAGCAGCGCACTGAGCACAGATACGCAGTATTTT
TRBD1	TRBV7-9	TRBJ2-7	NA	CASSLGTGGGYEQYF	TGTGCCAGCAGCTTGGGTACAGGGGGCGGATACGAGCAGTACTTC